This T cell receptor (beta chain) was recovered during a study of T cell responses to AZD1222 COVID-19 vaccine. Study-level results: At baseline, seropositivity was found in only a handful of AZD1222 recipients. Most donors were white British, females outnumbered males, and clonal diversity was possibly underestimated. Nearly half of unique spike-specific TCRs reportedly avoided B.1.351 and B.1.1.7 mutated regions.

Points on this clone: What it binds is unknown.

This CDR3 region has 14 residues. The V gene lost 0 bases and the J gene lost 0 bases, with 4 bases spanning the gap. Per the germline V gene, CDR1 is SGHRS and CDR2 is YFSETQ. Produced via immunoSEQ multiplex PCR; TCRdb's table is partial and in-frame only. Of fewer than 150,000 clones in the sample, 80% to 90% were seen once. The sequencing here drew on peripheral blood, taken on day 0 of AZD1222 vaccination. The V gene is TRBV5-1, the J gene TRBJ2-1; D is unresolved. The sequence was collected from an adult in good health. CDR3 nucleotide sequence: TGCGCCAGCAGCTTGGAGAGCTCCTACAATGAGCAGTTCTTC. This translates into CASSLESSYNEQFF. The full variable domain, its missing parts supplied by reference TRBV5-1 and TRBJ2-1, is KAGVTQTPRYLIKTRGQQVTLSCSPISGHRSVSWYQQTPGQGLQFLFEYFSETQRNKGNFPGRFSGRQFSNSRSEMNVSTLELGDSALYLCASSLESSYNEQFFGPGTRLTVL.